This TCR beta chain originates from a study of Ad26.COV2.S vaccination and SARS-CoV-2 variants. Study-wide results and caveats: Considerable breadth of spike-specific CD8+ and CD4+ T cell responses has reportedly been documented following vaccination. Assessments of TCR breadth and depth may have underestimated the total T cell responses. Vaccinees showed greater spike-specific TCR breadth than placebo recipients.

TCRdb's copy holds only in-frame clones and misses some; the assay was immunoSEQ multiplex PCR. The sample lists some 350,000 clones; about 92% were seen once. To note about this clone: The antigen is undetermined.

This CDR3 region has 16 residues. Germline V CDR1 and CDR2: KGHSH, LQKENI. V lost 3 bases, J lost 1 base, and 15 bases lay in between. The material was peripheral blood, obtained after recovery from COVID-19. This clonotype originated in a human donor who had recovered from COVID-19. The chain employs TRBV18 and TRBJ1-1; D perhaps matches TRBD1 (5 bases). The CDR3 DNA reads as TGTGCCAGCTCACCCAACTCCGCGGGACGGAACACTGAAGCTTTCTTT. It yields the protein CASSPNSAGRNTEAFF.